The 32 T cell receptor beta chains below come from one sample, sequenced in a study of blood T cell repertoires in COVID-19. Generated by immunoSEQ multiplex PCR, the TCRdb table keeps only in-frame clones and is missing some. This table holds about 190,000 clones, more than 60% found once. Sequencing was done on a sample of peripheral blood. The receptors derive from a woman aged 50 to 65 with acute or convalescent COVID-19.

The CDR3 loop is CATSDSGGGYGYTF. DNA of the CDR3: TGTGCCACCAGTGATTCGGGGGGAGGCTATGGCTACACCTTC. The chain links TRBV24-1 to TRBJ1-2; TRBD1 might be the D (5 bases). Per the germline V gene, CDR1 is KGHDR and CDR2 is SFDVKD. V lost 2 bases, J lost 4 bases, and 10 bases lay in between. The CDR3 contains 14 residues.

The chain employs TRBV27 and TRBJ2-7, with D tentatively TRBD2 (5 bases). The CDR3 sequence is 15 residues long. Germline V lookup: CDR1 MNHEY, CDR2 SMNVEV (reference sequence). Trimming removed 2 bases from V and 4 bases from J, with 15 bases in between. The CDR3 is CASSLGLHWEYEQYF. CDR3 sequence (DNA): TGTGCCAGCAGTTTAGGGCTACACTGGGAGTACGAGCAGTACTTC.

This clone is a singleton in its sample. The chain joins TRBV21-1 to TRBJ1-5; the table's D call TRBD1 went unverified against the DNA. TRBV21-1 constitutes a pseudogene. The CDR3 is made up of 16 amino acids. The CDR3 DNA reads as TGTGCCAGCAGCAAGAACAGGGGTTATAGCAATCAGCCCCAGCATTTT. Its protein is CASSKNRGYSNQPQHF.

The table lists this clone with a count of one. The gene calls are TRBV24-1 and TRBJ2-7, with 10 bases that match TRBD1. CDR1 is KGHDR, CDR2 SFDVKD, per germline. The CDR3 loop spans 15 amino acids. Trimming took 4 bases from V and 5 from J; bases not matched to a gene: 7. The CDR3 DNA reads TGTGCCACCAGTGACTTAGACAGGGGGCTCCACGAGCAGTACTTC. This translates into CATSDLDRGLHEQYF.

This sequence joins TRBV2 and TRBJ1-1; D not resolved. The CDR3 is 13 amino acids. The germline gives CDR1 SNHLY, CDR2 FYNNEI. V was trimmed by 3 bases and J by 0 bases, leaving 5 bases between them. CDR3 sequence reads: CASSEALNTEAFF. The CDR3 DNA reads TGTGCCAGCAGTGAGGCCTTGAACACTGAAGCTTTCTTT.

The genes are TRBV9 and TRBJ1-4; D not certain. V gave up 0 bases and J gave up 8 bases, with 8 bases separating them. The CDR3 sequence is 13 residues long. From germline, CDR1 is SGDLS and CDR2 YYNGEE. The CDR3 sequence: CASSVGLREKLFF. As DNA, the CDR3 is TGTGCCAGCAGCGTAGGATTGAGGGAAAAACTGTTTTTT. Full variable domain (missing parts from reference TRBV9 and TRBJ1-4): DSGVTQTPKHLITATGQRVTLRCSPRSGDLSVYWYQQSLDQGLQFLIQYYNGEERAKGNILERFSAQQFPDLHSELNLSSLELGDSALYFCASSVGLREKLFFGSGTQLSVL.

The CDR3 sequence: CASSIDPPGRGAEAFF. CDR3 nucleotide sequence: TGTGCCAGTAGTATAGACCCGCCGGGCAGGGGGGCTGAAGCTTTCTTT. The V and J genes are TRBV19 and TRBJ1-1, with 7 positions matching TRBD1. The V and J ends lost 0 bases and 6 bases, in that order; junction bases with no gene match: 10. Germline values: CDR1 LNHDA, CDR2 SQIVND (reference sequence). This CDR3 is 16 amino acids long. Drawing the rest from reference TRBV19 and TRBJ1-1, the complete variable domain is DGGITQSPKYLFRKEGQNVTLSCEQNLNHDAMYWYRQDPGQGLRLIYYSQIVNDFQKGDIAEGYSVSREKKESFPLTVTSAQKNPTAFYLCASSIDPPGRGAEAFFGQGTRLTVV.

The V and J genes are TRBV6-1 and TRBJ2-7; 10 nucleotides agree with TRBD2. Germline lookup yields CDR1 MNHNS and CDR2 SASEGT. J lost 2 bases, V lost 0 bases, and 4 bases had no gene match. The CDR3 totals 16 residues. The CDR3 region is CASSEALLAGAYEQYF. The CDR3 DNA sequence: TGTGCCAGCAGTGAAGCGCTCCTAGCGGGGGCCTACGAGCAGTACTTC.

The chain carries TRBV19 and TRBJ1-1; perhaps TRBD1 as D (6 bases). The CDR3 contains 16 residues. Between the trimmed V and J ends, which lost 6 bases and 3 bases, there was a span of 20 bases. Looked up from germline, CDR1 is LNHDA and CDR2 is SQIVND (reference sequence). The CDR3 region has the DNA TGTGCCAGTAGCCACCGAATGGGGGCAGGACACACTGAAGCTTTCTTT. This translates into CASSHRMGAGHTEAFF.

The chain uses TRBV7-2 and TRBJ2-7, with D unclear. V lost 3 bases, J lost 2 bases, and 14 bases lay in between. Germline V gene lookup returns CDR1 SGHTA and CDR2 FQGNSA. The CDR3 covers 15 residues. CDR3 nucleotides: TGTGCCAGCAGCTTGGGCACCGGTGGTGCCTACGAGCAGTACTTC. Its translation is CASSLGTGGAYEQYF.

The chain combines TRBV9 with TRBJ1-1; TRBD1 might be the D (5 bases). V was clipped by 0 bases and J by 0 bases, with 6 bases between them. Germline lookup yields CDR1 SGDLS and CDR2 YYNGEE. This CDR3 is built from 14 residues. The CDR3: CASSVEGLNTEAFF. The CDR3 DNA reads TGTGCCAGCAGCGTAGAGGGGTTGAACACTGAAGCTTTCTTT.

V gene TRBV3-1 (or the pseudogene TRBV3-2) combines with J gene TRBJ2-2; perhaps TRBD1 as D (5 bases). The germline V gene has CDR1 LGHDT and CDR2 YNNKEL (reference sequence). V shed 4 bases and J shed 3 bases, with 6 bases lying between them. This CDR3 spans 13 amino acids. This CDR3 is CASSRTHTGELFF. In DNA form, the CDR3 reads TGTGCCAGCAGCCGGACACACACCGGGGAGCTGTTTTTT.

In regard to this clone: This CDR3 is also generated by other DNA sequences in the sample. The chain links TRBV5-1 to TRBJ1-2; D may be TRBD1 (5 bases). Trimming pared 1 base from V and 4 bases from J, leaving 11 bases between. Germline values: CDR1 SGHRS, CDR2 YFSETQ. This CDR3 has 14 amino acids. The CDR3: CASSLRQGSYGYTF. In nucleotides, the CDR3 is TGCGCCAGCAGCTTGAGGCAGGGAAGCTATGGCTACACCTTC.

The chain couples TRBV28 to TRBJ2-7; 7 bases are a match to TRBD1. There are 17 residues in the CDR3. Germline lookup yields CDR1 MDHEN and CDR2 SYDVKM. Trimming cost V 1 base and J 1 base; bases outside gene matches: 10. The CDR3 is CASSLSQTGSRSYEQYF. For the CDR3, the DNA is TGTGCCAGCAGTTTATCTCAGACAGGGAGTCGGTCCTACGAGCAGTACTTC.

This chain uses TRBV9 with TRBJ2-3; TRBD2 matches at 9 bases. V was pared by 4 bases and J by 2 bases, with 11 bases of the junction left unmatched. Germline V gene data show CDR1 as SGDLS and CDR2 as YYNGEE. This CDR3 has 17 amino acids. CDR3 region: CASSSRLAESSTDTQYF. DNA for the CDR3: TGTGCCAGCAGCTCCCGACTAGCGGAATCTTCCACAGATACGCAGTATTTT.

This clone was found a few times. The chain employs TRBV28 and TRBJ2-2, with TRBD2 identical over 7 bases. CDR1 and CDR2 (germline): MDHEN, SYDVKM. The CDR3 contains 14 residues. With 6 bases clipped from V and 6 bases from J, the junction kept 7 bases outside the gene matches. CDR3 sequence (DNA): TGTGCCAGCAGAGGCGGAGGGAGGGCCGGGGAGCTGTTTTTT. Its protein product is CASRGGGRAGELFF.

In its sample, this clone was seen once. V gene TRBV5-1 combines with J gene TRBJ2-3; 10 bases align to TRBD2. Germline CDR1 is SGHRS and CDR2 is YFSETQ. The CDR3 extends over 15 amino acids. V gave up 5 bases and J gave up 8 bases; unmatched junction bases: 11. The CDR3 sequence: CASSFEKRGGSTQYF. CDR3 coding DNA: TGCGCCAGCAGTTTCGAAAAGCGGGGGGGCTCTACGCAGTATTTT.

The J gene is TRBJ1-2, the V gene TRBV7-8; 10 bases align to TRBD1. The CDR3 runs 15 residues. Germline V gene lookup returns CDR1 SGHVS and CDR2 FQNEAQ. Unmatched junction bases numbered 5, after V lost 2 bases and J lost 5 bases. Written as DNA, the CDR3 is TGTGCCAGCAGCTTAACGACAGGGGGCGATTATGGCTACACCTTC. This encodes CASSLTTGGDYGYTF.

V is TRBV18 and J is TRBJ1-1, with D hard to call. This CDR3 contains 17 residues. The V end lost 7 bases, the J end lost 1 base, and 22 bases lay between the germline ends. In germline, CDR1 is KGHSH, CDR2 LQKENI. The CDR3 reads CASLGARGIPKNTEAFF. The CDR3 DNA follows: TGTGCCAGCTTGGGCGCTAGAGGGATCCCCAAGAACACTGAAGCTTTCTTT.

V gene TRBV5-8 combines with J gene TRBJ2-2, with 7 positions matching TRBD2. Germline loops: CDR1 SGHTS, CDR2 YDEGEE. V trimming: 0 bases; J trimming: 5 bases; junction bases outside the gene matches: 16. The CDR3 has 19 residues. The CDR3 DNA reads as TGTGCCAGCAGCTTGGACCCACTGGCGGGGGACCTTGTGACCGGGGAGCTGTTTTTT. It encodes CASSLDPLAGDLVTGELFF.

The chain links TRBV28 to TRBJ1-5, with 8 bases aligning to TRBD1. Germline V lookup: CDR1 MDHEN, CDR2 SYDVKM. This CDR3 has 13 amino acids. The V segment lost 7 bases and the J segment 4 bases; nucleotides outside the gene matches: 3. The CDR3 loop reads CASKRTGNQPQHF. DNA of the CDR3: TGTGCCAGCAAGCGGACAGGGAATCAGCCCCAGCATTTT.

The CDR3 DNA reads as TGTGCCTGGAGTGTACGGGGCGGGGAGCTGTTTTTT. Translating it yields CAWSVRGGELFF. The chain joins TRBV30 to TRBJ2-2; the D gene is possibly TRBD2 (5 bases). The germline V gene has CDR1 GTSNPN and CDR2 SVGIG (reference sequence). The ends were cut back, 0 bases at V and 7 bases at J, with 6 bases in the middle. The CDR3 runs 12 residues.

The chain uses TRBV9 and TRBJ2-3; perhaps TRBD2 as D (6 bases). This CDR3 has 13 amino acids. Germline V gives CDR1 SGDLS, CDR2 YYNGEE. V was pared by 5 bases and J by 0 bases, with 7 bases between. The CDR3 loop reads CASRRESTDTQYF. The DNA for the CDR3 is TGTGCCAGCAGGCGGGAAAGCACAGATACGCAGTATTTT. The complete variable domain, with remaining parts taken from reference TRBV9 and TRBJ2-3, reads DSGVTQTPKHLITATGQRVTLRCSPRSGDLSVYWYQQSLDQGLQFLIQYYNGEERAKGNILERFSAQQFPDLHSELNLSSLELGDSALYFCASRRESTDTQYFGPGTRLTVL.

This clone has just one count. The chain is built from TRBV19 and TRBJ1-1, with a tentative D call TRBD1 (5 bases). The CDR3 totals 15 residues. Germline values: CDR1 LNHDA, CDR2 SQIVND (reference sequence). Between the trimmed V and J ends, which lost 5 bases and 5 bases, there was a span of 18 bases. The CDR3, as DNA: TGTGCCAGTAGTCCGTGGGAGGGGCCGGGGACTGAAGCTTTCTTT. Translation gives CASSPWEGPGTEAFF.

The chain recombines TRBV28 with TRBJ2-2; 8 bases map to TRBD1. Germline V CDR1 and CDR2: MDHEN, SYDVKM. The CDR3 sequence is 14 residues long. The ends lost 3 bases at V and 11 bases at J; junction bases unmatched: 8. Here the CDR3 DNA reads TGTGCCAGCAGTTTGATGGCAGGGGGCGTTGAGCTGTTTTTT. This translates into CASSLMAGGVELFF.

CDR3 amino acids: CASTRGQGSNQPQHF. The CDR3 nucleotides are TGTGCCAGCACTCGTGGACAGGGCTCCAATCAGCCCCAGCATTTT. The chain recombines TRBV6-5 with TRBJ1-5, with 8 bases aligning to TRBD1. Per the germline V gene, CDR1 is MNHEY and CDR2 is SVGAGI. This CDR3 has 15 residues. J was trimmed by 3 bases and V by 7 bases; bases with no gene match: 8.

V and J are TRBV19 and TRBJ1-2, with D hard to call. The V and J ends lost 1 base and 4 bases respectively, with 13 bases between them. The CDR3 contains 15 residues. From germline, CDR1 is LNHDA and CDR2 SQIVND (reference sequence). The CDR3 here is CASSIGRGPRYGYTF. The CDR3 DNA sequence: TGTGCCAGTAGTATAGGTCGCGGTCCTCGCTATGGCTACACCTTC.

The chain employs TRBV11-2 and TRBJ1-6, with 9 bases fitting TRBD1. Germline CDR1 SGHAT, CDR2 FQNNGV. The CDR3 runs 16 residues. V lost 2 bases and J lost 7; bases outside the gene matches: 6. The CDR3 here is CASSLNTGQGNSPLHF. CDR3 coding DNA: TGTGCCAGCAGCTTAAACACGGGACAGGGAAATTCACCCCTCCACTTT.

The gene calls are TRBV3-1 (or the pseudogene TRBV3-2) and TRBJ1-2; D remains unclear. CDR3 length equals 14 residues. CDR1 and CDR2 (germline): LGHDT, YNNKEL (reference sequence). V was pared by 4 bases and J by 4 bases, with 13 bases between. CDR3 region: CASSRKGGGYGYTF. CDR3 nucleotide sequence: TGTGCCAGCAGCCGTAAGGGAGGTGGCTATGGCTACACCTTC.

In regard to this clone: The sample holds other DNA sequences that translate to the same CDR3. CDR3 sequence (DNA): TGTGCCAGCAGTTTCGGCGGAGCGGGCTATGGCTACACCTTC. Residues: CASSFGGAGYGYTF. The chain is built from TRBV28 and TRBJ1-2; D gene ambiguous. Germline lookup yields CDR1 MDHEN and CDR2 SYDVKM. This CDR3 spans 14 amino acids. Trimming stripped 3 bases from V and 4 bases from J, with 12 bases between.

The chain uses TRBV5-5 and TRBJ1-2; 7 bases fit TRBD1. J was trimmed by 4 bases and V by 0 bases; bases with no gene match: 6. Germline lookup yields CDR1 SGHKS and CDR2 YYEKEE (reference sequence). The CDR3 loop spans 15 amino acids. CDR3 sequence (DNA): TGTGCCAGCAGCTTGGTTATAGGGGGCGGCTATGGCTACACCTTC. Translated, it gives CASSLVIGGGYGYTF.

This clone was counted a single time. This specimen includes other DNA sequences encoding the same CDR3. CDR3 nucleotides: TGTGCCACCAGCAGGGACAGAACAAATGAAAAACTGTTTTTT. Amino acid sequence: CATSRDRTNEKLFF. The chain carries TRBV15 and TRBJ1-4; D perhaps matches TRBD1 (6 bases). Germline-derived CDR1 and CDR2 are LNHNV and YYDKDF (reference sequence). The V gene lost 3 bases and the J gene lost 5 bases, with 10 bases spanning the gap. CDR3 length: 14 amino acids.